A selection of T cell receptor beta chains follows, all from one sample in a study of circulating CD8 cells and anti-PD-1 response in melanoma. TCRdb recomputed calls from the reads with MiXCR, one row per CDR3 protein. The table has some 1,000 distinct CDR3 sequences, roughly 7.6% seen once. The sample in question was CD8+ T cells from PBMCs, obtained at baseline or after one month of anti-PD-1 therapy (not recorded which). The receptors here all came from a human donor with melanoma. The CDR3 runs from the conserved cysteine through the conserved F or W. Fields, in order: D gene, V gene, clone size, J gene, CDR3 protein, CDR3 DNA. The D gene is left open where the match is weak. Each size is once, few, many, or a class for an expanded clone.

d_gene: .
v_gene: TRBV6-5
abundance: medium-sized
j_gene: TRBJ1-2
CDR3aa: CASSYRGYGYTF
CDR3nt: TGTGCCAGCAGTTATAGGGGGTATGGCTACACCTTC

d_gene: .
v_gene: TRBV28
abundance: medium-sized
j_gene: TRBJ2-1
CDR3aa: CASSGPGTLGPYNEQFF
CDR3nt: TGTGCCAGCAGTGGCCCAGGGACCCTTGGGCCCTACAATGAGCAGTTCTTC

d_gene: .
v_gene: TRBV9
abundance: medium-sized
j_gene: TRBJ2-7
CDR3aa: CASSDSDSYEQYF
CDR3nt: TGTGCCAGCAGCGACTCAGACAGCTACGAGCAGTACTTC

d_gene: .
v_gene: TRBV7-2
abundance: hyperexpanded
j_gene: TRBJ2-7
CDR3aa: CASSSQTREQYF
CDR3nt: TGTGCCAGCAGCTCCCAGACTAGAGAGCAGTACTTC

d_gene: .
v_gene: TRBV7-3
abundance: large
j_gene: TRBJ2-3
CDR3aa: CASSPTDLGDTQYF
CDR3nt: TGTGCCAGCAGCCCCACCGACCTCGGGGATACGCAGTATTTT

d_gene: .
v_gene: TRBV29-1
abundance: medium-sized
j_gene: TRBJ2-7
CDR3aa: CSVENRQGYAYEQYF
CDR3nt: TGCAGCGTTGAAAACAGGCAGGGTTATGCCTACGAGCAGTACTTC

d_gene: .
v_gene: TRBV25-1
abundance: hyperexpanded
j_gene: TRBJ2-7
CDR3aa: CASSESDSSYEQYF
CDR3nt: TGTGCCAGCAGTGAATCGGACAGTTCATACGAGCAGTACTTC

d_gene: TRBD1
v_gene: TRBV7-3
abundance: large
j_gene: TRBJ2-3
CDR3aa: CASSSGTANTDTQYF
CDR3nt: TGTGCCAGCAGCTCCGGGACAGCAAACACAGATACGCAGTATTTT

d_gene: .
v_gene: TRBV2
abundance: medium-sized
j_gene: TRBJ1-5
CDR3aa: CASSEPQGTQPQHF
CDR3nt: TGTGCCAGCAGTGAACCCCAGGGTACCCAGCCCCAGCATTTT

d_gene: .
v_gene: TRBV25-1
abundance: medium-sized
j_gene: TRBJ2-5
CDR3aa: CASSGSVPQETQYF
CDR3nt: TGTGCCAGCAGTGGATCAGTACCCCAAGAGACCCAGTACTTC

d_gene: TRBD1
v_gene: TRBV29-1
abundance: large
j_gene: TRBJ1-2
CDR3aa: CSVDNRGYGYTF
CDR3nt: TGCAGCGTTGACAACAGGGGATATGGCTACACCTTC

d_gene: .
v_gene: TRBV28
abundance: large
j_gene: TRBJ1-6
CDR3aa: CASSSHVNNNSPLHF
CDR3nt: TGTGCCAGCAGTTCCCACGTGAATAATAATTCACCCCTCCACTTT

d_gene: TRBD1
v_gene: TRBV6-5
abundance: large
j_gene: TRBJ2-7
CDR3aa: CASSISGGTSYEQYF
CDR3nt: TGTGCCAGCAGTATTTCAGGGGGCACTAGTTACGAGCAGTACTTC

d_gene: .
v_gene: TRBV27
abundance: large
j_gene: TRBJ1-5
CDR3aa: CASSSWTGNQPQHF
CDR3nt: TGTGCCAGCAGTTCCTGGACAGGCAATCAGCCCCAGCATTTT

d_gene: .
v_gene: TRBV28
abundance: few
j_gene: TRBJ1-1
CDR3aa: CASGLAIAGNTEAFF
CDR3nt: TGTGCCAGCGGACTGGCTATTGCGGGGAACACTGAAGCTTTCTTT